The 22 T cell receptor beta chains presented below share a single source sample, sequenced in a study of neurological immune-mediated disorders (dated by TCRdb to the late 2010s). Preparation of the library involved 5' RACE. Sequencing was carried out with an Illumina HiSeq 2500. TCRdb reprocessing: public reads trimmed at Q25 with fastp, clones called with MiXCR, in-frame beta chains kept. Each entry is one CDR3 protein sequence, shown with its most common DNA and genes. The sample contains about 21,000 distinct CDR3 sequences, around 7.6% of them found a single time. The ten most abundant clones make up less than 20% of the sample. Sequences were obtained from CD8+ T cells from blood. These receptors were obtained from a woman in her twenties or thirties with HTLV-1-associated myelopathy (HAM/TSP).

This clonotype occurred once. The chain uses TRBV2 and TRBJ2-7; weak D call: TRBD2 (5 bases). V was cut by 4 bases and J by 5 bases, with 18 bases left in between. The CDR3 has 15 amino acids. The germline V gene has CDR1 SNHLY and CDR2 FYNNEI. The CDR3, as DNA: TGTGCCAGCAGTGCCATAGGTAAGAGGGTGGACGAGCAGTACTTC. This gives the protein CASSAIGKRVDEQYF. Variable domain in full (rest from reference TRBV2 and TRBJ2-7): EPEVTQTPSHQVTQMGQEVILRCVPISNHLYFYWYRQILGQKVEFLVSFYNNEISEKSEIFDDQFSVERPDGSNFTLKIRSTKLEDSAMYFCASSAIGKRVDEQYFGPGTRLTVT.

This clonotype is labeled as medium-sized. The chain couples TRBV21-1 to TRBJ1-2; the table's D call, TRBD1, has no DNA check behind it. TRBV21-1 is reported as a pseudogene. The CDR3 is made up of 14 amino acids. CDR3 bases: TGTGCCAGCAGCTCACGGACAGACGACTATGGCTACACCTTC. This encodes CASSSRTDDYGYTF.

This clonotype is medium-sized. The CDR3 sequence: CSATGAGTRSHYEQYF. DNA of the CDR3: TGCAGTGCGACGGGGGCTGGGACTCGAAGTCATTACGAGCAGTACTTC. The chain has TRBV20-1 and TRBJ2-7; D tentatively fits TRBD1 or TRBD2 (6 bases each). From germline, CDR1 is DFQATT and CDR2 SNEGSKA (reference sequence). V gave up 6 bases and J gave up 4 bases, with 25 bases separating them. CDR3 size: 16 residues.

This clonotype was detected many times. The chain joins TRBV30 to TRBJ2-7; 9 positions match TRBD1. J gave up 3 bases and V 0 bases, and 3 bases lay outside the gene matches. The CDR3 is 14 residues long. Germline V CDR1 and CDR2: GTSNPN, SVGIG (reference sequence). DNA for the CDR3: TGTGCCTGGAGTGTCGGGACAGGGAGCTACGAGCAGTACTTC. It yields the protein CAWSVGTGSYEQYF.

This chain links TRBV23-1 with TRBJ2-7, with TRBD2 matching over 10 bases. TRBV23-1 is an open reading frame whose function is uncertain. After removal of 6 bases from V and 4 bases from J, the junction contained 15 bases not matched to a gene. CDR3 length: 17 residues. DNA of the CDR3: TGCGCCAGCAGACCCAGGCCACCTAGCGGGGGTTCGTACGAGCAGTACTTC. It encodes CASRPRPPSGGSYEQYF.

This clonotype was recorded many times. The rearrangement links TRBV7-8 to TRBJ2-1; 11 bases map to TRBD2. Germline CDR1 SGHVS, CDR2 FQNEAQ. The V and J ends lost 4 bases and 6 bases, in that order; junction bases with no gene match: 8. The CDR3 extends over 16 amino acids. CDR3 nucleotide sequence: TGTGCCAGCAGCTCCCAACTAGCGGGGGTTGTCAATGAGCAGTTCTTC. Its protein is CASSSQLAGVVNEQFF.

This clonotype was counted many times. The gene calls are TRBV7-9 and TRBJ2-3; D not resolved. V lost 5 bases to trimming and J lost 1 base, with 4 bases between them. Germline CDR1 and CDR2: SEHNR and FQNEAQ (reference sequence). The CDR3 extends over 12 amino acids. CDR3 DNA sequence: TGTGCCAGCAGCCTACGCACAGATACGCAGTATTTT. It encodes CASSLRTDTQYF.

The rearrangement links TRBV20-1 to TRBJ2-3; maybe TRBD2 (6 bases). The CDR3 is 13 residues long. Trimming took 3 bases from V and 2 from J, leaving 9 bases between them. Germline lookup yields CDR1 DFQATT and CDR2 SNEGSKA (reference sequence). CDR3 residues: CSASGDSTDTQYF. CDR3 in DNA: TGCAGTGCTAGTGGGGACTCCACAGATACGCAGTATTTT.

The sample holds many counts of this clonotype. The chain recombines TRBV10-2 with TRBJ2-1, with D perhaps assigned TRBD1 or TRBD2 (7 bases each). The CDR3 has 13 amino acids. The germline V gene has CDR1 WSHSY and CDR2 SAAADI. V was cut by 10 bases and J by 8 bases, with 18 bases left in between. The chain's CDR3 is CATAGGATDEQFF. The CDR3 DNA is TGCGCCACTGCAGGGGGGGCCACTGATGAGCAGTTCTTC.

Turning to this clonotype: This sequence may be a read error, since a much larger clone differs from it by one base. The chain carries TRBV12-3 or TRBV12-4 and TRBJ1-6; no reliable D call. V was pared by 5 bases and J by 13 bases, with 15 bases between. The length of the CDR3 is 13 residues. The CDR3 sequence is CASSGFLLEPLHF. The CDR3 coding sequence is TGTGCCAGCAGTGGATTTCTTCTCGAGCCCCTCCACTTT.

This clonotype has a count of ten or more. At one end the junction does not follow the germline gene, possibly because of a read error. The chain joins TRBV29-1 to TRBJ2-2, with TRBD1 identical over 9 bases. This CDR3 is built from 16 residues. Looked up from germline, CDR1 is SQVTM and CDR2 is ANQGSEA. The CDR3 region is CSVEDVGTGNSGELFF. CDR3 DNA sequence: TGCAGCGTTGAAGATGTTGGGACAGGGAACTCCGGGGAGCTGTTTTTT.

This clonotype occurred many times. This chain links TRBV9 with TRBJ2-1; TRBD1 matches 7 bases. J gave up 0 bases and V 3 bases, and 3 bases lay outside the gene matches. Germline values: CDR1 SGDLS, CDR2 YYNGEE. The CDR3 totals 15 residues. Here the CDR3 reads CASSGQGSSYNEQFF. The CDR3 DNA sequence: TGTGCCAGCAGCGGACAGGGAAGCTCCTACAATGAGCAGTTCTTC.

This clonotype was counted many times. The gene calls are TRBV6-1 and TRBJ1-5; weak D call: TRBD1 (6 bases). V gave up 5 bases and J gave up 2 bases, with 13 bases separating them. Germline V gene lookup returns CDR1 MNHNS and CDR2 SASEGT. This CDR3 is built from 15 residues. This CDR3 is CASSSQGLGNQPQHF. The CDR3 DNA reads TGTGCCAGCAGTTCACAGGGACTCGGCAATCAGCCCCAGCATTTT.

This clonotype showed up many times. The chain recombines TRBV20-1 with TRBJ1-2, with unresolved D. CDR1 and CDR2 from the germline V gene are DFQATT and SNEGSKA (reference sequence). This CDR3 comprises 13 residues. Trimming left V 0 bases short and J 2 bases short, with 7 bases between. Written as DNA, the CDR3 is TGCAGTGCTAGAGATCCCGCAAACTATGGCTACACCTTC. Its translation: CSARDPANYGYTF.

This clonotype was detected many times. The chain links TRBV7-9 to TRBJ2-7; TRBD2 agrees at 8 bases. Germline-derived CDR1 and CDR2 are SEHNR and FQNEAQ (reference sequence). V was clipped by 6 bases and J by 0 bases; unmatched bases: 7. The length of the CDR3 is 15 residues. CDR3 bases: TGTGCCAGCAGTGAAACTAGCGGATACTCCTACGAGCAGTACTTC. It specifies CASSETSGYSYEQYF.

This clonotype showed up many times. CDR3 region: CASSLEGDYNEQFF. Written as DNA, the CDR3 is TGTGCCAGCAGCTTAGAAGGAGACTACAATGAGCAGTTCTTC. The J gene is TRBJ2-1, the V gene TRBV7-8; D is undetermined. This CDR3 region has 14 residues. The ends were cut back, 1 base at V and 3 bases at J, with 7 bases in the middle. Germline V gene data show CDR1 as SGHVS and CDR2 as FQNEAQ.

This clonotype is judged medium-sized. The chain employs TRBV11-3 and TRBJ2-2, with D perhaps TRBD2 (5 bases). With 3 bases removed from V and 6 bases from J, the gap between germline ends came to 17 bases. The germline gives CDR1 SGHNT, CDR2 YENEEA. CDR3 length: 16 amino acids. The CDR3 DNA reads as TGTGCCAGCAGCTTCACCAGAGAACTAGTGGCCGGGGAGCTGTTTTTT. Amino acid sequence: CASSFTRELVAGELFF.

This clonotype was detected many times. The V gene is TRBV6-6, the J gene TRBJ2-3; unclear D gene. Trimming removed 7 bases from V and 0 bases from J, with 20 bases in between. The CDR3 extends over 17 amino acids. Germline V gene sequence: CDR1 MNHNY, CDR2 SVGAGI (reference sequence). This chain's CDR3 is CASKIATHRESTDTQYF. For the CDR3, the DNA is TGTGCCAGCAAAATAGCTACCCATAGGGAAAGCACAGATACGCAGTATTTT.

At least ten counts were recorded for this clonotype. This chain links TRBV12-3 or TRBV12-4 with TRBJ1-1, with D hard to call. CDR3 size: 12 residues. V lost 1 base and J 8 bases, leaving 8 bases between the germline ends. In DNA form, the CDR3 reads TGTGCCAGCAGTTTAGGGGTGCCCGAAGCTTTCTTT. Protein: CASSLGVPEAFF.

This clonotype was detected ten times or more. The chain joins TRBV7-2 to TRBJ2-3; the match to TRBD2 covers 9 bases. J gave up 2 bases and V 3 bases, and 9 bases lay outside the gene matches. The CDR3 contains 17 residues. Per germline, CDR1 SGHTA and CDR2 FQGNSA. The CDR3 sequence: CASSLGELAGSTDTQYF. CDR3 coding DNA: TGTGCCAGCAGCTTGGGGGAGCTAGCGGGGTCCACAGATACGCAGTATTTT. Full variable domain (missing parts from reference TRBV7-2 and TRBJ2-3): GAGVSQSPSNKVTEKGKDVELRCDPISGHTALYWYRQSLGQGLEFLIYFQGNSAPDKSGLPSDRFSAERTGGSVSTLTIQRTQQEDSAVYLCASSLGELAGSTDTQYFGPGTRLTVL.

This clonotype was detected ten times or more. The chain recombines TRBV6-5 with TRBJ2-5, with D possibly TRBD1 on 6 matching bases. V was shortened by 2 bases and J by 2 bases, with 9 bases between the two germline ends. In germline, CDR1 is MNHEY, CDR2 SVGAGI. The CDR3 has 14 residues. The chain's CDR3 is CASSYGGRQETQYF. The CDR3 DNA sequence: TGTGCCAGCAGTTACGGGGGCAGGCAAGAGACCCAGTACTTC.

This clonotype was detected many times. CDR3 residues: CATSRPNRGNEQFF. DNA of the CDR3: TGTGCCACCAGCAGACCGAACAGGGGCAATGAGCAGTTCTTC. This chain uses TRBV15 with TRBJ2-1; 7 bases fit TRBD1. The CDR3 contains 14 residues. Germline assignment: CDR1 LNHNV and CDR2 YYDKDF (reference sequence). V lost 2 bases, J lost 6 bases, and 4 bases stayed unmatched.